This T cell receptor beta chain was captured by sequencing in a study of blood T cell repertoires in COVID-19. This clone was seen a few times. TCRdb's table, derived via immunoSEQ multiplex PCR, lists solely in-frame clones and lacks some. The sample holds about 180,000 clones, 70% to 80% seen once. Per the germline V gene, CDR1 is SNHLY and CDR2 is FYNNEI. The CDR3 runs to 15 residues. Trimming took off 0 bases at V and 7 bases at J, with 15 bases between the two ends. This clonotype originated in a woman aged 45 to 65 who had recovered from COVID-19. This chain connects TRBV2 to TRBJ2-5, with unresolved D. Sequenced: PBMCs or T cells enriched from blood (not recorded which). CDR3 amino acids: CASSEALVSSGTQYF. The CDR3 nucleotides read TGTGCCAGCAGTGAAGCGCTGGTGTCCTCGGGGACCCAGTACTTC.